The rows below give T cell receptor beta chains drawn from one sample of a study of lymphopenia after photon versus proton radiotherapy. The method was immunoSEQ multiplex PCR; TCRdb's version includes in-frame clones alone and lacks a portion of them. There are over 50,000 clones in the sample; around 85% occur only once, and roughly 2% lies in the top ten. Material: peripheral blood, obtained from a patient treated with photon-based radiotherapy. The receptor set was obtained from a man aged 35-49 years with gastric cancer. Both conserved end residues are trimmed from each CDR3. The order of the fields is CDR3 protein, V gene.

cdr3_aa: ASSLGTGYGYT
v_call: TRBV7-6

cdr3_aa: ASSLGTGWDTQY
v_call: TRBV7-2

cdr3_aa: ASSLAGQGHGGYT
v_call: TRBV5-5

cdr3_aa: ASSYASGTQY
v_call: TRBV6-6

cdr3_aa: ASNLGTSPEAF
v_call: TRBV7-2

cdr3_aa: ASSPDRRVGEQF
v_call: TRBV7-3

cdr3_aa: ASSPPNGDEQY
v_call: TRBV18

cdr3_aa: ASSGVNTEAF
v_call: TRBV6-1

cdr3_aa: ASSRTGQSYNEQF
v_call: TRBV19

cdr3_aa: ASSLGHNTGELF
v_call: TRBV5-1

cdr3_aa: ASSLGSDSSYEQY
v_call: TRBV11-3

cdr3_aa: ASSLGGTRDGSEAF
v_call: TRBV5-1

cdr3_aa: ASRKTGAATGELF
v_call: TRBV7-6

cdr3_aa: ASSAITSNYGYT
v_call: TRBV28

cdr3_aa: ASSFGRNNQPQH
v_call: TRBV13

cdr3_aa: AISEQRGVPETQY
v_call: TRBV10-3

cdr3_aa: ASSGQGSTEAF
v_call: TRBV2

cdr3_aa: ATSKEVVAGTTQY
v_call: TRBV15

cdr3_aa: ASSGVRGVDYGYT
v_call: TRBV2

cdr3_aa: ASSDAGHGYT
v_call: TRBV6-4

cdr3_aa: ASSYSQGNTEAF
v_call: TRBV6-5

cdr3_aa: ASSPTPGTEAF
v_call: TRBV7-9

cdr3_aa: ASSPGQGNTGELF
v_call: TRBV18

cdr3_aa: ASSLGRGTYEQY
v_call: TRBV7-2

cdr3_aa: ASSLHQLTGNTIY
v_call: TRBV5-1

cdr3_aa: ASSPLPGHSSEQY
v_call: TRBV6-5

cdr3_aa: ASSKAPGQGAGELF
v_call: TRBV21-1

cdr3_aa: AIREVGSPLH
v_call: TRBV10-3

cdr3_aa: ASSLTGGQPYGYT
v_call: TRBV4-1

cdr3_aa: ASSPVKDSWETQY
v_call: TRBV11-2

cdr3_aa: ASSLSPPGNTIY
v_call: TRBV7-9

cdr3_aa: ASSPATGSSGNTIY
v_call: TRBV18

cdr3_aa: ASSLGNTGELF
v_call: TRBV5-4

cdr3_aa: ASSLRTGSSSYEQY
v_call: TRBV7-3

cdr3_aa: ATTGKNIQY
v_call: TRBV11-1

cdr3_aa: ASTPGTLGQETQY
v_call: TRBV2

cdr3_aa: ASSLSGGEGTDTQY
v_call: TRBV5-1